A selection of T cell receptor beta chains follows, all from one sample in a study of identical twins. TCRdb re-derived calls from the 5' RACE reads in MiXCR, one entry per CDR3 protein. The sample yields about 890,000 distinct CDR3 sequences, about 12% seen once. This same sample was also part of a study on yellow fever vaccine responses in identical twins.

Sequenced material: PBMCs. The receptors stem from a woman between 18 and 30 years old in good health. Both conserved end residues are part of each CDR3. The D gene is left open where the match is weak. A row's size may be missing; if present it is once, few, many or a size class.

j_gene,v_gene,abundance,d_gene,CDR3nt,CDR3aa
TRBJ2-3,TRBV20-1,few,TRBD1,TGCAGTGCTAGAGTTACGGGACAGATCGCCACAGATACGCAGTATTTT,CSARVTGQIATDTQYF
TRBJ2-1,TRBV4-1,-,TRBD2,TGCGCCAGCAGCCAAGATGGCGGGAGCGGCTACAACGAGCAGTTCTTC,CASSQDGGSGYNEQFF
TRBJ2-6,TRBV4-1,few,-,TGCGCCACCACAGACCCTGGGGCCAACGTCCTGACTTTC,CATTDPGANVLTF
TRBJ2-1,TRBV12-3/TRBV12-4,few,-,TGTGCCAGCAGTTCGGCGATTTGGCAGTTCTTC,CASSSAIWQFF
TRBJ2-7,TRBV11-3,-,-,TGTGCCAGCAGCTCGGACAGAATCTCCTACGAGCAGTACTTC,CASSSDRISYEQYF
TRBJ1-1,TRBV6-1,-,TRBD1,TGTGCCAGCAGTGAATTGACAGGGAGGACTGAAGCTTTCTTT,CASSELTGRTEAFF
TRBJ2-2,TRBV12-3/TRBV12-4,few,TRBD1,TGTGCCAGCAGACTGACAGGGTTGGGCGGGGAGCTGTTTTTT,CASRLTGLGGELFF
TRBJ1-1,TRBV10-3,-,-,TGTGCCATCAGTGAGTCGGGGCAGGGCGGTAAAGCTTTCTTT,CAISESGQGGKAFF
TRBJ2-7,TRBV18,-,-,TGTGCCAGCTCACTCGGGACCCTATCTACCTACGAGCAGTACTTC,CASSLGTLSTYEQYF
TRBJ2-3,TRBV5-1,-,TRBD2,TGCGCCAGCACTAGCGGGGCTTTGGTTGGGACAGATACGCAGTATTTT,CASTSGALVGTDTQYF
TRBJ2-7,TRBV6-1,few,-,TGTGCCAGCAGTACCCTAGCCGGGACTCCCCCCTACGAGCAGTACTTC,CASSTLAGTPPYEQYF
TRBJ1-1,TRBV19,few,-,TGTGCCAGTAAAAGGATGGAGAACACTGAAGCTTTCTTT,CASKRMENTEAFF
TRBJ2-7,TRBV12-3/TRBV12-4,few,-,TGTGCCAGCAGCGGGAGAGTAGACGAGCAGTACTTC,CASSGRVDEQYF
TRBJ2-5,TRBV27,-,TRBD2,TGTGCCAGCAGTGGAGGAGCGGGAGGGCCAAAGAAGGGGACCCAGTACTTC,CASSGGAGGPKKGTQYF
TRBJ2-2,TRBV11-2,-,-,TGTGCCAGCACCAGGGACCCCAAGAACACCGGGGAGCTGTTTTTT,CASTRDPKNTGELFF
TRBJ1-1,TRBV20-1,-,-,TGCAGTGCTAGATCACATGTCATTACTGAAGCTTTCTTT,CSARSHVITEAFF
TRBJ2-5,TRBV20-1,-,TRBD2,TGCAGTGCTAGAATCCCGACTAGCGGAGAGACCCAGTACTTC,CSARIPTSGETQYF
TRBJ1-4,TRBV12-5,many,-,TGTGCTAGTGGGGGACAAGATAATGAAAAACTGTTTTTT,CASGGQDNEKLFF
TRBJ2-1,TRBV14,-,-,TGTGCCAGCAGCCAAGAAGCCCGAGGGGGCGGGGGGTCCACCTACAATGAGCAGTTCTTC,CASSQEARGGGGSTYNEQFF
TRBJ1-5,TRBV2,few,-,TGTGCCAGCGTGCAGGGTGGGACCCACAATCAGCCCCAGCATTTT,CASVQGGTHNQPQHF
TRBJ2-2,TRBV9,few,-,TGTGCCAGCAGCGTAGATACCAGTCAACCGAACACCGGGGAGCTGTTTTTT,CASSVDTSQPNTGELFF
TRBJ1-5,TRBV25-1,few,-,TGTGCCAGCAGGGGGAAGGGGAATCAGCCCCAGCATTTT,CASRGKGNQPQHF
TRBJ2-1,TRBV10-1,-,-,TGCGCCAGCAGTGACTTCGTCCCCGTGGGGCGGGGAAACAATGAGCAGTTCTTC,CASSDFVPVGRGNNEQFF
TRBJ2-3,TRBV29-1,many,-,TGCAGCGTTGACAGGGGGGGGACAGCCACAGATACGCAGTATTTT,CSVDRGGTATDTQYF
TRBJ2-7,TRBV10-3,-,TRBD2,TGTGCCATCAAGCTAGCGGGAACCTACGAGCAGTACTTC,CAIKLAGTYEQYF